The source of this T cell receptor beta chain is a study of shared clonotypes between healthy human individuals (dated by TCRdb to the early 2020s). Background on the whole study: The cohort included three men and two women between 18 and 49 years of age. To estimate repertoire size and how much clonotype sharing occurs between individuals, the study deeply sequenced the blood TCR repertoires of several healthy adults. Leukapheresis yielded between about 0.94 and 10 billion PBMCs per donor. Per donor, three plates each were used for CD4 naive and CD4 memory, two for CD8 naive, and one for CD8 memory. Libraries were prepared and TCR repertoires were sequenced by different laboratories using diverse techniques, in order to increase sequencing depth and limit assay-specific biases.

CDR1 ENHRY and CDR2 SYGVKD are derived from the germline V gene. The CDR3 runs 13 residues from the cysteine to the phenylalanine. CDR3 DNA only is kept here, 39 bases in frame from base 1. At the junction V is shortened by 3 bases and J by 7 bases, with 9 bases in between. Worth noting for this clone: Its recognized antigen is unknown. One base away there is no much larger clone; base qualities are not given.

Broader findings and caveats from the paper: The small number of donors limited the genetic and exposure-history diversity represented. Pairwise subsampling indicated that sequencing depth was expected to affect the degree of clonotype sharing among donors. Compared with non-shared clonotypes, the clonotypes found in all four sorted-subset donors had higher generation probabilities. Across a handful of donors, around 5% of naive CD4, approximately 3.5% of naive CD8, 2.3% of memory CD4, and approximately 0.4% of memory CD8 clonotypes were shared. Even with the large sequencing depth, rarefaction of the sorted-subset datasets indicated that sequencing was incomplete. Sampling was restricted to blood, and TCR repertoires in tissues likely differ from the TCR repertoires found in blood. Estimated clonotype richness was generally larger for naive than for memory subsets.

TCR CDR3 regions were amplified from genomic DNA by multiplex PCR using the deep immunoSEQ assay. For each cell subset, the extracted genomic DNA was distributed evenly across all wells of several immunoSEQ 96-well plates, and each plate served as one replicate. Each replicate PCR for sorted subsets received about 200 ng genomic DNA, equal to about 30,000 T cell genomes. Purified libraries were quantified with a Qubit 3.0 fluorometer, sized on a Bioanalyzer 2100, and re-quantified with the KAPA Library Quantification kit. Each immunoSEQ 96-well plate was sequenced on its own single-read 150-cycle Illumina NextSeq 550 flow cell. The study's own analysis went as follows. Because the immunoSEQ output included only junctional sequences and no quality scores, the filtering could not be the same as the filtering used for full-length reads. Sequences were annotated with PyIR, a Python wrapper for IgBLAST v1.9, and V/J genes and CDR3 were assigned using IMGT germline references. Any read was removed if the V/J assignment was weak (E-value above 1e-6), the CDR3 was missing, or the read contained stop codons, out-of-frame junctions, or ambiguous translated residues. V3J clonotypes were defined as sequences sharing an identical inferred V gene, J gene, and CDR3 amino acid sequence. Percentage overlap between repertoires was computed as shared unique clonotypes divided by the size of the smaller repertoire. Richness of each repertoire was evaluated using RTK rarefaction, the Chao1 estimator, and Recon v2.1 estimates of unobserved clonotypes. Generation probabilities were computed with OLGA for all TCRbeta clonotypes obtained by the gDNA method from a few donors. In TCRdb, the immuneACCESS table is reduced to in-frame sequences with V and J assigned. These tables do not hold every clone; where another copy was compared, an unresolved V gene accounts for under half, and the others remain unexplained. Clonal size and the V and J genes are those of that table, whereas D and trimming came from the DNA. The table for this sample lists over a million clones; approximately 98% of them were counted only once. Roughly 0.45% of the sample comes from the top ten.

The donors were healthy, HIV-negative adults with no recently reported acute infections or vaccinations. Only Caucasian adults living in Nashville, Tennessee, USA were represented among the donors. CD4+ T cells were enriched through magnetic negative selection, after which naive cells were positively selected on CD45RA and the remaining negative fraction served as the memory subset. After blood collection by leukapheresis, PBMCs were isolated using Ficoll-Histopaque density gradient centrifugation and then cryopreserved in the vapor phase of liquid nitrogen. Analytical flow cytometry was used to check the purity and quantity of every magnetically sorted T cell population. Genomic DNA was isolated from each sorted fraction and quantified by UV absorbance on a Nanodrop 2000c.

The sample was naive CD4+ T cells sorted from blood. The cell subset or site label of this sample denotes: CD45RA+ positively selected. The receptor chain draws on TRBV10-3 and TRBJ1-4; a tentative D call is TRBD1 (5 bases match). The TCR sequence derives from a young man in good health. The nucleotides read TGTGCCATCAGTGAAGGGGTTGGTGAAAAACTGTTTTTT. It translates as CAISEGVGEKLFF.